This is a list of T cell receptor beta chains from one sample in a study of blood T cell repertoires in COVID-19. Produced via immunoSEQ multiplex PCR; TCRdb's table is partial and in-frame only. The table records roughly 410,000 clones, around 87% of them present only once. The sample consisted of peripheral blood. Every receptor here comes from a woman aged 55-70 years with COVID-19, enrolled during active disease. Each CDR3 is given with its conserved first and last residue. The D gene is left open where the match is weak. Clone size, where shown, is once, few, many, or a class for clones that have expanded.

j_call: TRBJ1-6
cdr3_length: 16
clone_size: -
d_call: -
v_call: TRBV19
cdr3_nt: TGTGCCAGTAGGGCACAGGCCGACTCCTATAATTCACCCCTCCACTTT
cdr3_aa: CASRAQADSYNSPLHF

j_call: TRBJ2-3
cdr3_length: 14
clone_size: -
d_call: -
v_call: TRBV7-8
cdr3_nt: TGTGCCAGCAGCTTAGGGGTCGGGTCGGATACGCAGTATTTT
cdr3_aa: CASSLGVGSDTQYF

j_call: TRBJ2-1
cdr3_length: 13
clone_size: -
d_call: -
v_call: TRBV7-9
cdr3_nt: TGTGCCAGCAGCCCTCGGGGACTGAATGAGCAGTTCTTC
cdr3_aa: CASSPRGLNEQFF

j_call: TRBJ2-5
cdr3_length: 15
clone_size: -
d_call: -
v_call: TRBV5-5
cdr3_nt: TGTGCCAGCAGCTTGTTCCGGGGATCGGGGGAGACCCAGTACTTC
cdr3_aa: CASSLFRGSGETQYF

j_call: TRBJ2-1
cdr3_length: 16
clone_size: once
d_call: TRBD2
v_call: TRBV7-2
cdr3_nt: TGTGCCAGCAGCTTTCGACCGACTAGCGGTTACAATGAGCAGTTCTTC
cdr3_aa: CASSFRPTSGYNEQFF

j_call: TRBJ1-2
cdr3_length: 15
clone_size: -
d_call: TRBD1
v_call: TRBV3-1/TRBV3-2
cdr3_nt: TGTGCCAGCAGCCAACGACAGGGTCTGGGCTATGGCTACACCTTC
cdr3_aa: CASSQRQGLGYGYTF

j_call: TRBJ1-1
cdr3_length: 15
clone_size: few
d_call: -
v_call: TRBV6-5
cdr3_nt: TGTGCCAGCAGTTACTCTGGCAGAGCGGGCACTGAAGCTTTCTTT
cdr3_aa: CASSYSGRAGTEAFF

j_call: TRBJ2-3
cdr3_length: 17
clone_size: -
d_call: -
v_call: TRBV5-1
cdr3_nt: TGCGCCAGCAGCTTGCAAGAGACGCCCCTTAGCACCGATACGCAGTATTTT
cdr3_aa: CASSLQETPLSTDTQYF

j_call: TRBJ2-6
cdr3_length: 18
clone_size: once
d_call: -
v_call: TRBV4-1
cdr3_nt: TGCGCCAGCAGCCAAGCTGGGGCAGGGGTCTCTGGGGCCAACGTCCTGACTTTC
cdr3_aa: CASSQAGAGVSGANVLTF

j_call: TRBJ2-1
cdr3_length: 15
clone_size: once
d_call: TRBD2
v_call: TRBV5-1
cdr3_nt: TGCGCCAGCAGCGGCTCGGGGGGGCCGTACAATGAGCAGTTCTTC
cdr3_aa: CASSGSGGPYNEQFF

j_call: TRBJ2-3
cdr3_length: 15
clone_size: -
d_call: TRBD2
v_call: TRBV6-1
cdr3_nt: TGTGCCAGCAGTGAAGGCGGGGGGGGTGCAGATACGCAGTATTTT
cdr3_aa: CASSEGGGGADTQYF

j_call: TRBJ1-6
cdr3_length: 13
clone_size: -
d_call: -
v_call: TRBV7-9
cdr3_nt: TGTGCCAGCAGTCGGAGCGAGAATTCACCCCTCCACTTT
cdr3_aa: CASSRSENSPLHF

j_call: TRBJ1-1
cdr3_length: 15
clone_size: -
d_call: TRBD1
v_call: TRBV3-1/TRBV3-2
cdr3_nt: TGTGCCAGCAGCCCACAAGGGGGCGTAAGCACTGAAGCTTTCTTT
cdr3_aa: CASSPQGGVSTEAFF

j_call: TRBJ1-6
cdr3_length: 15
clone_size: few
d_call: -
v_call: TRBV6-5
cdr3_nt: TGTGCCAGCAGTTCGACTACGTCGGGTAATTCACCCCTCCACTTT
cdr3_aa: CASSSTTSGNSPLHF

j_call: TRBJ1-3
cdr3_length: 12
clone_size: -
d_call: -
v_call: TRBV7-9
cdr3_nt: TGTGCCAGCAGCTTGGACAGAAACACCATATATTTT
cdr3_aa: CASSLDRNTIYF

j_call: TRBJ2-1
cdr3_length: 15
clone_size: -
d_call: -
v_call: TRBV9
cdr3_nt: TGTGCCAGCAGCGTAGAGGAGAGCTCCTACAATGAGCAGTTCTTC
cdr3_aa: CASSVEESSYNEQFF

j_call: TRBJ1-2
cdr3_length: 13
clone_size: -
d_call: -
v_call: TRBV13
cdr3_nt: TGTGCCAGCAGCCCCCAGGGGAACTATGGCTACACCTTC
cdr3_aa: CASSPQGNYGYTF

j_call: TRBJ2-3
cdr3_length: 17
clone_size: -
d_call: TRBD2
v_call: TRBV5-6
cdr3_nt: TGTGCCAGCAGCTCGACTAGCTCCAGTTTGCGGGGAGATACGCAGTATTTT
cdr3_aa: CASSSTSSSLRGDTQYF

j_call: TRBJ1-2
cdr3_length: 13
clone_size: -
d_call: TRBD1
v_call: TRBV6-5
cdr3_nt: TGTGCCAGCAGCCCGACAGGGGCCTCTGGCTACACCTTC
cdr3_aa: CASSPTGASGYTF

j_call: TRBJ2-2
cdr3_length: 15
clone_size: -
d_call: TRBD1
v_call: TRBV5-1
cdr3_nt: TGCGCCAGCAGCGGGGGACAGGCAAACACCGGGGAGCTGTTTTTT
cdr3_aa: CASSGGQANTGELFF

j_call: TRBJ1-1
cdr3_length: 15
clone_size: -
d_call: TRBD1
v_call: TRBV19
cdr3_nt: TGTGCCAGTAGTAGAGGTCTCGGGACAGGGTCGGAAGCTTTCTTT
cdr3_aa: CASSRGLGTGSEAFF

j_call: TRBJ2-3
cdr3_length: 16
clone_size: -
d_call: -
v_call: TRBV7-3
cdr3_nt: TGTGCCAGCAGCTTAGGAGGGGGCCTCAGCACAGATACGCAGTATTTT
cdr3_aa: CASSLGGGLSTDTQYF

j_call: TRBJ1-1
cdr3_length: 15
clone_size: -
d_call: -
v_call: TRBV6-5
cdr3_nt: TGTGCCAGCAGTACGGACGGCCTTGGGAGCACTGAAGCTTTCTTT
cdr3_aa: CASSTDGLGSTEAFF

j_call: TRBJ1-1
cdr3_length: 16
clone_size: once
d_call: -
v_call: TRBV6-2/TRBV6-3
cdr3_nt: TGTGCCAGCAGTTACAGGAGGGCAGGGTGGGGAGCTGAAGCTTTCTTT
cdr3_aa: CASSYRRAGWGAEAFF

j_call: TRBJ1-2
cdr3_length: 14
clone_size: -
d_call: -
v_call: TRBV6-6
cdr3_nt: TGTGCCAGCAGTTACAACCGACAGGAGTATGGCTACACCTTC
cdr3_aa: CASSYNRQEYGYTF

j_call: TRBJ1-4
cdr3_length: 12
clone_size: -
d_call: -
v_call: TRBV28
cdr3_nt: TGTGCCAGCAGTCGGGACCGACTAGTCCTGTTTTTT
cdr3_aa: CASSRDRLVLFF

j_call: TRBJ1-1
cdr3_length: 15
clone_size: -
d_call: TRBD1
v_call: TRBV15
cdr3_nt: TGTGCCACCAGCAGTCTAGGACAGGGCGATACTGAAGCTTTCTTT
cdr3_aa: CATSSLGQGDTEAFF

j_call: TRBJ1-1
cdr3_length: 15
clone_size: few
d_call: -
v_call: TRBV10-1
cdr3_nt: TGCGCCAGCAGTGACAATGGGGCTCTGGACACTGAAGCTTTCTTT
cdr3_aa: CASSDNGALDTEAFF

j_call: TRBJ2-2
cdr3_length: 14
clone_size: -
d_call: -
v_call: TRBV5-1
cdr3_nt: TGCGCCAGCAGCTTTCGGGAGCGAACCGGGGAGCTGTTTTTT
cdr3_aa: CASSFRERTGELFF

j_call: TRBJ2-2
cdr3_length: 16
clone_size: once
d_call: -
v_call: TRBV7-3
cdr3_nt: TGTGCCAGCAGTTCAATCTTATCTACCGGCACCGGGGAGCTGTTTTTT
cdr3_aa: CASSSILSTGTGELFF

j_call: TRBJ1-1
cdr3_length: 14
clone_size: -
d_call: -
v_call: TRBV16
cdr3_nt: TGTGCCAGCAGCCAATCCCCCGGGGACACTGAAGCTTTCTTT
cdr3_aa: CASSQSPGDTEAFF

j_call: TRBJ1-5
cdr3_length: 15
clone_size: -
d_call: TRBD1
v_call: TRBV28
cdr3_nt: TGTGCCAGCAGTTTATTTGGACAGGGTAATCAGCCCCAGCATTTT
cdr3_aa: CASSLFGQGNQPQHF

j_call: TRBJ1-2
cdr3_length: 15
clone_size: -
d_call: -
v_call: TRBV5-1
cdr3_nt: TGCGCCAGCAGCTTGGGAGGCGGGGACAACTATGGCTACACCTTC
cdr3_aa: CASSLGGGDNYGYTF

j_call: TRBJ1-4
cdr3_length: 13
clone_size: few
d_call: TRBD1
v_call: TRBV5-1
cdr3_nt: TGCGCCAGCAGGACAGGGATGGGGGAAAAACTGTTTTTT
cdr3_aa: CASRTGMGEKLFF

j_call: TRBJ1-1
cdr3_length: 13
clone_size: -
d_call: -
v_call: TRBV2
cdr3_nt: TGTGCCAGCCTCCAGGACAGGAACACTGAAGCTTTCTTT
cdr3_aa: CASLQDRNTEAFF

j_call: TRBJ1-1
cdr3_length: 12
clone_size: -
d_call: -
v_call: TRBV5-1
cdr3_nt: TGCGCCAGCAGCTTGGGGTCCAGGGAAGCTTTCTTT
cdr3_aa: CASSLGSREAFF

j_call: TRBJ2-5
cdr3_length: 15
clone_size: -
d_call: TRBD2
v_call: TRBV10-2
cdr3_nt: TGCGCCAGCCTCTCCTCGGGACTAAATGCGGAGACCCAGTACTTC
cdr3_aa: CASLSSGLNAETQYF

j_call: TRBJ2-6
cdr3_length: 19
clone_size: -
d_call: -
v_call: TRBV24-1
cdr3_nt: TGTGCCACCAGTGAGACCCGGACAGACTTGCCCTCTGGGGCCAACGTCCTGACTTTC
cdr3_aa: CATSETRTDLPSGANVLTF

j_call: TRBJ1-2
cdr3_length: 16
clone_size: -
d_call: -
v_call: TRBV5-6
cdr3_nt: TGTGCCAGCAGCTTGAAGACAGGCTCGACCCTTTACGGCTACACCTTC
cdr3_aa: CASSLKTGSTLYGYTF

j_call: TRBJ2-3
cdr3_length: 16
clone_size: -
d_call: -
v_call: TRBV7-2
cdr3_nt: TGTGCCAGCAGCTTAGCAGTAGGAATGCGGACAGATACGCAGTATTTT
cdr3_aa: CASSLAVGMRTDTQYF

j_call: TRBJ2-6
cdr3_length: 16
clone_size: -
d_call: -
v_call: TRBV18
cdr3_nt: TGTGCCAGCTCACGTACAACAGGATCCGGGGCCAACGTCCTGACTTTC
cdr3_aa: CASSRTTGSGANVLTF

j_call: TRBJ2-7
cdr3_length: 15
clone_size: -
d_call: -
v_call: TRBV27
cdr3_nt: TGTGCCAGCAGTTTATTAGGTGACAGATTAAGCGAGCAGTACTTC
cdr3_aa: CASSLLGDRLSEQYF

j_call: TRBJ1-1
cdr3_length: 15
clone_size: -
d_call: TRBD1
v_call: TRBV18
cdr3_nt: TGTGCCAGCTCACCCACGACAGGGGGCGTCTCTGAAGCTTTCTTT
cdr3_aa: CASSPTTGGVSEAFF

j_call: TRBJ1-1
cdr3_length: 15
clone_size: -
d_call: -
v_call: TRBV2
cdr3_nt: TGTGCCAGCAGACACAGGGACAACCAGAACACTGAAGCTTTCTTT
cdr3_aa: CASRHRDNQNTEAFF

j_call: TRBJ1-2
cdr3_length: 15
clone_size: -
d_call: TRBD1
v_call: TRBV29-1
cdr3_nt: TGCAGCGTTCCGAGGACAGGGGGCGGGAACTATGGCTACACCTTC
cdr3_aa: CSVPRTGGGNYGYTF

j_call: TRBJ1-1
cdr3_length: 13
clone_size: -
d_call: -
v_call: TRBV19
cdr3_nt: TGTGCCAGTAGTATAGGCGCAAGCACTGAAGCTTTCTTT
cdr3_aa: CASSIGASTEAFF

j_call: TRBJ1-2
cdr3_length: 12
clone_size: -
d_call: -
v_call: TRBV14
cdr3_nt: TGTGCCAGCGGAACAGGTTTCTATGGCTACACCTTC
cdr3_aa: CASGTGFYGYTF

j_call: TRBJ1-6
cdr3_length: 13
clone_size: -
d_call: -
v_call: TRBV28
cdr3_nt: TGTGCCAGCGGCGGGACCCCTAAGGGTGGCCTCCACTTT
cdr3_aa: CASGGTPKGGLHF